The present TCR beta chain was sequenced within a study of control samples from healthy donors and cancer patients. Sequencing was performed with immunoSEQ multiplex PCR; in TCRdb, only in-frame clones are kept and a portion is missing. The table includes approximately 46,000 clones, around 87% detected once. This clone was counted between two and nine times. The CDR3 totals 15 residues. Germline V CDR1 and CDR2: GTSNPN, SVGIG (reference sequence). V lost 2 bases and J lost 7, with 18 bases in between. The chain links TRBV30 to TRBJ2-1; D gene ambiguous. The sequence was collected from an older woman with lung cancer. The sample consisted of PBMCs. The CDR3 bases are TGTGCCTGGAGTTCGAGCCGGGTTATAGTGAATGAGCAGTTCTTC. Residues: CAWSSSRVIVNEQFF. Full variable domain (remainder filled in from reference TRBV30 and TRBJ2-1): SQTIHQWPATLVQPVGSPLSLECTVEGTSNPNLYWYRQAAGRGLQLLFYSVGIGQISSEVPQNLSASRPQDRQFILSSKKLLLSDSGFYLCAWSSSRVIVNEQFFGPGTRLTVL.